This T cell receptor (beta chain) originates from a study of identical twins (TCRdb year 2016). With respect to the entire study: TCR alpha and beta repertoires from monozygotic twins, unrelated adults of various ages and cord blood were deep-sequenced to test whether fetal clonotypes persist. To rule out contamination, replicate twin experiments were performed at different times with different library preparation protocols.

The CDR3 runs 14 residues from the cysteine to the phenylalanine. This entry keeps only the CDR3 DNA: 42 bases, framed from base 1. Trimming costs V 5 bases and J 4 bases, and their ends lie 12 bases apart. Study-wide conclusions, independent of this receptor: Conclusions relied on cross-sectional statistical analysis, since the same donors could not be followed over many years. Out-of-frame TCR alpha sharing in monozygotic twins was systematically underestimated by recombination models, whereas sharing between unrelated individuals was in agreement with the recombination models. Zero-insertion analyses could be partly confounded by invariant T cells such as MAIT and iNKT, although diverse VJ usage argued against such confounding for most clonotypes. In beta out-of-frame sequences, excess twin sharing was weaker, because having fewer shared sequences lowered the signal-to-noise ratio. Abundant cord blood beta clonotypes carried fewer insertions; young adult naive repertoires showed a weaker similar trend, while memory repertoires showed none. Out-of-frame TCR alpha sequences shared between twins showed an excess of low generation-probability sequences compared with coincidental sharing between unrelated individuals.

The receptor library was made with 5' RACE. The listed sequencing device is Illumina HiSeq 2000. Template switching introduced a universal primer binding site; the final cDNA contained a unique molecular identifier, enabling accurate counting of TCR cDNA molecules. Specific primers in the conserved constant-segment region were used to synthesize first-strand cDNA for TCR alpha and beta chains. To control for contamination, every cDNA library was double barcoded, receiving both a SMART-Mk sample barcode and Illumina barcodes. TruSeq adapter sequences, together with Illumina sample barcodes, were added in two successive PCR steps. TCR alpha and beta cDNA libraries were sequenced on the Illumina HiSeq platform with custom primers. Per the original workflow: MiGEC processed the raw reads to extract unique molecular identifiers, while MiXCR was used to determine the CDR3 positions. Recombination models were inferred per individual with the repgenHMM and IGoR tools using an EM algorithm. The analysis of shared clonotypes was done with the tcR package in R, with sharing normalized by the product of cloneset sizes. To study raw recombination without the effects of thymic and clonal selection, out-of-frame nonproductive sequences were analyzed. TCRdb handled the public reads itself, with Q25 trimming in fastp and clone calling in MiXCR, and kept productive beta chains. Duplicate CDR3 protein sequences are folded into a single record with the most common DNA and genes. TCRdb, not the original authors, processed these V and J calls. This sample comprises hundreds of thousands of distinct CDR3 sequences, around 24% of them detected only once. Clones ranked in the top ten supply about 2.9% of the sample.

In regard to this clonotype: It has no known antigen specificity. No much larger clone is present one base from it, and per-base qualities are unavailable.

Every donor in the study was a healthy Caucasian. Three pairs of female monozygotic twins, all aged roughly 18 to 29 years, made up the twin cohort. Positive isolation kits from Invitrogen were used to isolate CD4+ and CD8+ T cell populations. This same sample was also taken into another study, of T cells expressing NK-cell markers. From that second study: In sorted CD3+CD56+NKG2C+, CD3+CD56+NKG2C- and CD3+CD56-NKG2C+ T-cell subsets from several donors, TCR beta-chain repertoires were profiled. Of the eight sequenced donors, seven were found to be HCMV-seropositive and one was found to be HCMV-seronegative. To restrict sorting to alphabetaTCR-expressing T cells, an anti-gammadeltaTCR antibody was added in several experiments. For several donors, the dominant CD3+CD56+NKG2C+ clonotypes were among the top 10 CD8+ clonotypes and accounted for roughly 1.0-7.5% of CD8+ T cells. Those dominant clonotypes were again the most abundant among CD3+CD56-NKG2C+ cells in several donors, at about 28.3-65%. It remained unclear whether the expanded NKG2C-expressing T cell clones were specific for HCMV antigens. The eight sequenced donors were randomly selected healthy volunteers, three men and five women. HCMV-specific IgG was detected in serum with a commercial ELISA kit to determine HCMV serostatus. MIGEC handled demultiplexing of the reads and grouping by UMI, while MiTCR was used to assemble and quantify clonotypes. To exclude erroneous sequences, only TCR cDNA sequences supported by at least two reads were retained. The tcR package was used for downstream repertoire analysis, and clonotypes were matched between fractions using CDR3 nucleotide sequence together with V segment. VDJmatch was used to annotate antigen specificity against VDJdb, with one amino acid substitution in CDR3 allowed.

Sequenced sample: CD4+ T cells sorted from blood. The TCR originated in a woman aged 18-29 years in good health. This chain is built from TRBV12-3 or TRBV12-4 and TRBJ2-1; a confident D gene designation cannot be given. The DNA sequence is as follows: TGTGCCAGCAGTAACCGGAACAATTACAATGAGCAGTTCTTC. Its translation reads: CASSNRNNYNEQFF.